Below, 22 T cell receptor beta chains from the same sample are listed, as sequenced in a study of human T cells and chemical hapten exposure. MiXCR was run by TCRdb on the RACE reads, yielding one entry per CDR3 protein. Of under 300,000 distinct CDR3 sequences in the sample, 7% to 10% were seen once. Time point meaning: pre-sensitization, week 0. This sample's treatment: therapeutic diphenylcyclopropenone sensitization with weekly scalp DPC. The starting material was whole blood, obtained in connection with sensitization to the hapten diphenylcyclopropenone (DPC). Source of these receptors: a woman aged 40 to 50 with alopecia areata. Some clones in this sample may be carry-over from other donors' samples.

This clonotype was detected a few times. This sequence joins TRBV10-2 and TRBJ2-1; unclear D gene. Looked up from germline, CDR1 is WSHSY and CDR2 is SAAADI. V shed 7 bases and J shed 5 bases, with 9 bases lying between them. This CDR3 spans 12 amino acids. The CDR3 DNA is TGCGCCAGCACCCCGCGGAACAATGAGCAGTTCTTC. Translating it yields CASTPRNNEQFF.

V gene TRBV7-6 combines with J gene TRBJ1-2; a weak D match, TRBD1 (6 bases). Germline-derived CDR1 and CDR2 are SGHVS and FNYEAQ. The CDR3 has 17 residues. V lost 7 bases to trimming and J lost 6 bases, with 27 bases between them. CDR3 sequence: CASTPVGGARPTDGYTF. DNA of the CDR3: TGTGCCAGCACCCCTGTCGGGGGGGCCCGCCCCACGGATGGCTACACCTTC.

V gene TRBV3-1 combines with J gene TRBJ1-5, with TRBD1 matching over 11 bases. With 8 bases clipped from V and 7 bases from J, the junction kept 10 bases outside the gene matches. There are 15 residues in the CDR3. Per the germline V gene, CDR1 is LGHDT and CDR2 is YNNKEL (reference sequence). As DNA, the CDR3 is TGTGCCAGCGGCTCAGGACAGGGGGCGAGGCAGCCCCAGCATTTT. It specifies CASGSGQGARQPQHF.

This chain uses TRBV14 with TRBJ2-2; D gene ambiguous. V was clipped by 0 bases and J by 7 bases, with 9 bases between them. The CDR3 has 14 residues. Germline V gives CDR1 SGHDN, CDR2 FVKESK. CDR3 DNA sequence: TGTGCCAGCAGCCAAGAATTCGGGTACGGGGAGCTGTTTTTT. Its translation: CASSQEFGYGELFF. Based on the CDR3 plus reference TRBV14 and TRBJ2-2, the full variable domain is EAGVTQFPSHSVIEKGQTVTLRCDPISGHDNLYWYRRVMGKEIKFLLHFVKESKQDESGMPNNRFLAERTGGTYSTLKVQPAELEDSGVYFCASSQEFGYGELFFGEGSRLTVL.

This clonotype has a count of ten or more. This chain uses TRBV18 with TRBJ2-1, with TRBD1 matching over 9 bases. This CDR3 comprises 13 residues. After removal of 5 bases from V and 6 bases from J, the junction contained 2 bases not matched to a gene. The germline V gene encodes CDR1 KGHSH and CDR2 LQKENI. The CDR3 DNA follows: TGTGCCAGCTCAGTGACAGGGGGCAATGAGCAGTTCTTC. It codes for CASSVTGGNEQFF. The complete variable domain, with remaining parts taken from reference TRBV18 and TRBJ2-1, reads NAGVMQNPRHLVRRRGQEARLRCSPMKGHSHVYWYRQLPEEGLKFMVYLQKENIIDESGMPKERFSAEFPKEGPSILRIQQVVRGDSAAYFCASSVTGGNEQFFGPGTRLTVL.

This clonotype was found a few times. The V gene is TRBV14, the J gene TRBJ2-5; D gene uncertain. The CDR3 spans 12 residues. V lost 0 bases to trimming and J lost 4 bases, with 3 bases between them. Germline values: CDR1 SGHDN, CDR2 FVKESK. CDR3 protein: CASSQDAETQYF. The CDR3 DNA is TGTGCCAGCAGCCAAGACGCAGAGACCCAGTACTTC.

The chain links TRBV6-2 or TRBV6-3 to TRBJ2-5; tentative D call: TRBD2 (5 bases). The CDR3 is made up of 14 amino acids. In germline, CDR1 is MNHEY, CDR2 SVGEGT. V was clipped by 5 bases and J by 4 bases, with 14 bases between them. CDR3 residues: CASSNGNFGETQYF. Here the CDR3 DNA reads TGTGCCAGCAGTAACGGGAATTTCGGAGAGACCCAGTACTTC.

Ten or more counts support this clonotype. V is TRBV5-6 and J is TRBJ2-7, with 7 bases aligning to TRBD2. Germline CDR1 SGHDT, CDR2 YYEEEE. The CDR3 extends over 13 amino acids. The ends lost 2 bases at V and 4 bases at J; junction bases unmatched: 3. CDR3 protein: CASSFSGEYEQYF. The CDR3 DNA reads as TGTGCCAGCAGCTTCAGCGGGGAGTACGAGCAGTACTTC.

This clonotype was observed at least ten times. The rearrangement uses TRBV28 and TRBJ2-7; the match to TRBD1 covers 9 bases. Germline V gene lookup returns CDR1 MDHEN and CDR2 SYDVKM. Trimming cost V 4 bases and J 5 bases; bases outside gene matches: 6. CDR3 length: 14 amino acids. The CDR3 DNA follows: TGTGCCAGCAGTTCGCCGGGACAGGGTGACGAGCAGTACTTC. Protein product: CASSSPGQGDEQYF.

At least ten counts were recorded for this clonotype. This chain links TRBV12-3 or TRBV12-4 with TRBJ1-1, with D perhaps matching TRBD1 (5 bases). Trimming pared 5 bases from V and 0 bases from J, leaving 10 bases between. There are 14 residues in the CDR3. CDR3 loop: CASSPDSLNTEAFF. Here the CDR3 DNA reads TGTGCCAGCAGTCCTGACAGCTTGAACACTGAAGCTTTCTTT.

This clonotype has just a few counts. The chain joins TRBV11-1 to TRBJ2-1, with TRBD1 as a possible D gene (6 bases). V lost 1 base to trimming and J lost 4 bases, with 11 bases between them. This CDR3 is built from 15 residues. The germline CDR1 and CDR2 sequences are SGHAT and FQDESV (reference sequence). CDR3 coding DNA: TGTGCCAGCAGCTTAGGGACAGAACAATACAATGAGCAGTTCTTC. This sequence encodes CASSLGTEQYNEQFF. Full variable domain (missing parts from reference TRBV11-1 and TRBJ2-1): EAEVAQSPRYKITEKSQAVAFWCDPISGHATLYWYRQILGQGPELLVQFQDESVVDDSQLPKDRFSAERLKGVDSTLKIQPAELGDSAMYLCASSLGTEQYNEQFFGPGTRLTVL.

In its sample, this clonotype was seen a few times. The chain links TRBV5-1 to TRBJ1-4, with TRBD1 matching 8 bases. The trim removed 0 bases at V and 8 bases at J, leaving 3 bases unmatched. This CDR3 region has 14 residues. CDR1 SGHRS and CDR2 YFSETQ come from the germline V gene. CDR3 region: CASSLGTGKEKLFF. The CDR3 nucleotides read TGCGCCAGCAGCTTGGGGACAGGGAAGGAAAAACTGTTTTTT.

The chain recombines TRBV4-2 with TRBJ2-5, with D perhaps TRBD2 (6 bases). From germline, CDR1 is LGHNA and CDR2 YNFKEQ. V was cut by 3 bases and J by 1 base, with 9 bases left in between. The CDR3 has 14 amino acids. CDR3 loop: CASSQTEGQETQYF. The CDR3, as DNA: TGTGCCAGCAGCCAGACGGAGGGCCAAGAGACCCAGTACTTC.

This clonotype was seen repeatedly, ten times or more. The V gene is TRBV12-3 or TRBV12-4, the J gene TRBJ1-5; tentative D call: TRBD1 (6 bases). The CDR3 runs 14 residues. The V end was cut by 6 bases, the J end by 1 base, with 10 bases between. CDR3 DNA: TGTGCCAGCAGATATGGACAGAGCAATCAGCCCCAGCATTTT. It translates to CASRYGQSNQPQHF.

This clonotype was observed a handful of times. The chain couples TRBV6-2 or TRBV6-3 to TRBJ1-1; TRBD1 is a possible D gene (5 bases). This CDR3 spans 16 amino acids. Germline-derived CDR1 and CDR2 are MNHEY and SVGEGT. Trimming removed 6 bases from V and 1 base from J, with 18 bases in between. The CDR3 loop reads CASRDPLTDRNTEAFF. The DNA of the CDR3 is TGTGCCAGCAGAGACCCCTTGACAGACCGGAACACTGAAGCTTTCTTT.

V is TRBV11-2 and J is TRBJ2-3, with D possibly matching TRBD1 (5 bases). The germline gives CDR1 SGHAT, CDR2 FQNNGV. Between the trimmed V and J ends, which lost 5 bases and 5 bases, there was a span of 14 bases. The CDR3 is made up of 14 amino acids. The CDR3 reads CASSPTQGGDTQYF. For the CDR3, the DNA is TGTGCCAGCAGCCCTACCCAGGGTGGAGATACGCAGTATTTT.

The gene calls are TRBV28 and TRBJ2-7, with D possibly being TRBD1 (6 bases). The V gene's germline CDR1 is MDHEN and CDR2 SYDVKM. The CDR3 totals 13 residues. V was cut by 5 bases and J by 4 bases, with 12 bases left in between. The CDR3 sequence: CASSPPQGYEQYF. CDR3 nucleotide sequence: TGTGCCAGCAGTCCCCCCCAGGGGTACGAGCAGTACTTC.

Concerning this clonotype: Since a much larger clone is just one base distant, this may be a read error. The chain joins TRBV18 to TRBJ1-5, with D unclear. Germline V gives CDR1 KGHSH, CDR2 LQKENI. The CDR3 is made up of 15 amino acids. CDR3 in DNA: TGTGCCAGCTCACCACTTCCAAGGGAGGGTCAGGCCCAGCATTTT. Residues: CASSPLPREGQAQHF.

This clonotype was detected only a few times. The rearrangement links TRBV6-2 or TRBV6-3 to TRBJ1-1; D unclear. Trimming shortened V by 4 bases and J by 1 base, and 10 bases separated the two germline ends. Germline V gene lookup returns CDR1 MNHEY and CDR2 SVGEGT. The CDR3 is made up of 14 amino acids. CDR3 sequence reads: CASSLAQQNTEAFF. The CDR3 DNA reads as TGTGCCAGCAGTTTAGCGCAGCAGAACACTGAAGCTTTCTTT.

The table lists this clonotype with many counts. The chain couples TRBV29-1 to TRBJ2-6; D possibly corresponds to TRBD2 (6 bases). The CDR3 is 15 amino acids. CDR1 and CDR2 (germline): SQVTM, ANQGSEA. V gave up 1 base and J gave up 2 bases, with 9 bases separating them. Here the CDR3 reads CSVEGRGAGANVLTF. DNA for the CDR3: TGCAGCGTTGAAGGGAGGGGAGCTGGGGCCAACGTCCTGACTTTC.

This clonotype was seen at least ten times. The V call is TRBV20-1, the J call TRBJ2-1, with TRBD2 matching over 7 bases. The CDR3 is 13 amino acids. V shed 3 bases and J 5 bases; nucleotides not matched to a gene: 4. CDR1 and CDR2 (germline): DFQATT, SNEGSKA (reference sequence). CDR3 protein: CSASQSGDNEQFF. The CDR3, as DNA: TGCAGTGCTAGTCAGAGCGGGGACAATGAGCAGTTCTTC.

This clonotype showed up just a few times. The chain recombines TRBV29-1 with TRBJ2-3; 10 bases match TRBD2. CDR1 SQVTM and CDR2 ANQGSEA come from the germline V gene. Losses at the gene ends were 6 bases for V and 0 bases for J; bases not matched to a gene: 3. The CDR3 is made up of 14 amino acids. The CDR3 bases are TGCAGCGTCGATAGCGGGAGGAGCACAGATACGCAGTATTTT. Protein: CSVDSGRSTDTQYF.